One sample yielded the 25 T cell receptor beta chains listed below, sequenced in a study of blood T cell repertoires in COVID-19 (dated by TCRdb to between 2020 and 2021). Receptor amplification or capture employed the immunoSEQ multiplex PCR assay. Imported from immuneACCESS, the table was reduced by TCRdb to in-frame sequences with V and J called. These copies leave out some clones; in studies compared against another copy, an unresolved V gene accounts for under half, and the cause of the remainder is not known. Present in this sample are roughly 65,000 clones, about 82% of which were seen just once. The biggest ten clones account for roughly 39% of the sample. Sequencing used peripheral blood. Receptors originate from a human donor in a cohort sampled during active COVID-19.

There are a few counts of this clone. The genes are TRBV7-6 and TRBJ1-5; no clear D gene. The CDR3 runs 17 residues. CDR1 is SGHVS and CDR2 is FNYEAQ in the germline V gene. Trimming stripped 2 bases from V and 1 base from J, with 15 bases between. CDR3 sequence (DNA): TGTGCCAGCAGCTTACGGGAAGGCCCGTGGAGCAATCAGCCCCAGCATTTT. Translation: CASSLREGPWSNQPQHF.

The chain links TRBV11-3 to TRBJ2-2, with D unresolved. The CDR3 extends over 17 amino acids. The V end was cut by 1 base, the J end by 2 bases, with 14 bases between. Per the germline V gene, CDR1 is SGHNT and CDR2 is YENEEA. The CDR3 coding sequence is TGTGCCAGCAGCTTAGCCGGGTTTAAACGCAACACCGGGGAGCTGTTTTTT. Its protein is CASSLAGFKRNTGELFF. The full variable domain, completed using reference TRBV11-3 and TRBJ2-2, is EAGVVQSPRYKIIEKKQPVAFWCNPISGHNTLYWYLQNLGQGPELLIRYENEEAVDDSQLPKDRFSAERLKGVDSTLKIQPAELGDSAVYLCASSLAGFKRNTGELFFGEGSRLTVL.

The chain recombines TRBV5-1 with TRBJ1-5; the match to TRBD1 covers 8 bases. There are 14 residues in the CDR3. In germline, CDR1 is SGHRS, CDR2 YFSETQ. Trimming at V came to 5 bases and at J to 6 bases, leaving 7 bases not matched to a gene. The CDR3 is CASSPTGGGQPQHF. The CDR3 bases are TGCGCCAGCAGTCCCACAGGGGGAGGTCAGCCCCAGCATTTT.

The chain combines TRBV5-1 with TRBJ2-2; 8 bases are a match to TRBD1. Germline CDR1 SGHRS, CDR2 YFSETQ. This CDR3 is 14 amino acids long. With V trimmed by 6 bases and J by 4 bases, 5 bases remained unmatched. The CDR3 bases are TGCGCCAGCAACGGACAGGGATCCACCGGGGAGCTGTTTTTT. Translation gives CASNGQGSTGELFF.

The CDR3 nucleotides read TGCGCCAGCAGCCCTCCCTTGACAGGGAACACCGGGGAGCTGTTTTTT. Its translation: CASSPPLTGNTGELFF. The rearrangement links TRBV5-1 to TRBJ2-2; D may be TRBD1 (6 bases). Trimming left V 4 bases short and J 1 base short, with 14 bases between. The germline V gene encodes CDR1 SGHRS and CDR2 YFSETQ. This CDR3 region has 16 residues.

The chain uses TRBV7-2 and TRBJ1-4; no clear D gene. Trimming removed 0 bases from V and 7 bases from J, with 9 bases in between. CDR1 is SGHTA and CDR2 is FQGNSA in the germline V gene. This CDR3 region has 14 residues. CDR3 in amino acids: CASSLARGGEKLFF. For the CDR3, the DNA is TGTGCCAGCAGCTTAGCCCGGGGAGGTGAAAAACTGTTTTTT.

The V gene is TRBV2, the J gene TRBJ1-2; D might be TRBD1 (5 bases). There are 13 residues in the CDR3. In germline, CDR1 is SNHLY, CDR2 FYNNEI. V was clipped by 8 bases and J by 3 bases, with 13 bases between them. Here the CDR3 reads CASLPGTYYGYTF. DNA of the CDR3: TGTGCCAGCTTACCCGGGACTTACTATGGCTACACCTTC.

The gene calls are TRBV5-1 and TRBJ2-2; TRBD2 aligns across 10 bases. V shed 9 bases, J shed 3 bases, and the junction held 5 bases outside the gene matches. The CDR3 runs 14 residues. CDR1 is SGHRS and CDR2 is YFSETQ in the germline V gene. The DNA for the CDR3 is TGCGCCACCAGAACTAGCGGGGACACCGGGGAGCTGTTTTTT. It yields the protein CATRTSGDTGELFF.

V gene TRBV5-1 combines with J gene TRBJ2-3, with TRBD2 as a possible D gene (6 bases). This CDR3 has 15 residues. V was clipped by 4 bases and J by 2 bases, with 14 bases between them. Per the germline V gene, CDR1 is SGHRS and CDR2 is YFSETQ. The CDR3 loop reads CASSTSSGNTDTQYF. Here the CDR3 DNA reads TGCGCCAGCAGCACGAGTAGCGGTAACACAGATACGCAGTATTTT.

The rearrangement links TRBV6-4 to TRBJ2-6; possible D gene TRBD1, 6 bases. The CDR3 is 16 residues long. The V and J ends lost 7 bases and 2 bases respectively, with 15 bases between them. The V gene's germline CDR1 is MRHNA and CDR2 SNTAGT. CDR3 loop: CASTLTSGAGANVLTF. As DNA, the CDR3 is TGTGCCAGCACCCTGACATCAGGGGCTGGGGCCAACGTCCTGACTTTC.

The chain links TRBV11-2 to TRBJ2-7; 7 bases agree with TRBD1. Per the germline V gene, CDR1 is SGHAT and CDR2 is FQNNGV. This CDR3 comprises 14 residues. V lost 5 bases to trimming and J lost 0 bases; unmatched junction nucleotides: 4. The CDR3 reads CASSRGQASYEQYF. CDR3 bases: TGTGCCAGCAGCCGAGGACAGGCCTCCTACGAGCAGTACTTC.

V and J are TRBV5-1 and TRBJ2-3; 8 nucleotides match TRBD2. V was clipped by 6 bases and J by 5 bases; unmatched bases: 8. CDR3 length equals 14 residues. The germline gives CDR1 SGHRS, CDR2 YFSETQ. The DNA of the CDR3 is TGCGCCAGCATGGAGGGACTAGTCCTAGATACGCAGTATTTT. Translated: CASMEGLVLDTQYF.

The J gene is TRBJ2-5, the V gene TRBV20-1; 11 bases are shared with TRBD2. Germline V CDR1 and CDR2: DFQATT, SNEGSKA (reference sequence). The V segment lost 6 bases and the J segment 14 bases; nucleotides outside the gene matches: 8. The CDR3 is 11 amino acids. The CDR3 loop reads CSAQTSGGFYF. The CDR3 DNA is TGCAGTGCCCAAACTAGCGGGGGTTTTTACTTC.

This sequence joins TRBV6-6 and TRBJ2-7; D is unresolved. V was cut by 5 bases and J by 2 bases, with 13 bases left in between. This CDR3 region has 14 residues. CDR1 and CDR2 from the germline V gene are MNHNY and SVGAGI (reference sequence). The CDR3 nucleotides are TGTGCCAGCAGTCCTTATAGTTTTCCCTACGAGCAGTACTTC. Translated: CASSPYSFPYEQYF.

The J gene is TRBJ1-5, the V gene TRBV6-1, with unresolved D. V shed 3 bases and J shed 5 bases, with 11 bases lying between them. This CDR3 comprises 14 residues. Germline V gene lookup returns CDR1 MNHNS and CDR2 SASEGT. The CDR3 DNA follows: TGTGCCAGCAGTGATTTACCCCCGGATCAGCCCCAGCATTTT. The encoded protein is CASSDLPPDQPQHF.

This clone was found a few times. The chain links TRBV3-1 (or the pseudogene TRBV3-2) to TRBJ2-5, with TRBD2 matching 7 bases. CDR3 length equals 15 residues. Germline CDR1 LGHDT, CDR2 YNNKEL (reference sequence). Trimming removed 4 bases from V and 2 bases from J; junction bases left unmatched: 7. CDR3 DNA sequence: TGTGCCAGCAGCCCATTCGGGACTAAACAAGAGACCCAGTACTTC. As protein: CASSPFGTKQETQYF.

The V and J genes are TRBV18 and TRBJ1-4, with 9 bases that match TRBD1. The V gene end was trimmed by 4 bases and the J gene end by 0 bases; junction bases not matched to a gene: 0. Germline V gene sequence: CDR1 KGHSH, CDR2 LQKENI. The CDR3 covers 15 residues. The CDR3 bases are TGTGCCAGCTCACGACAGGGGGCAACTAATGAAAAACTGTTTTTT. Translation: CASSRQGATNEKLFF.

The chain links TRBV10-2 to TRBJ2-3, with 8 bases identical to TRBD1. The CDR3 covers 15 residues. J lost 2 bases, V lost 6 bases, and 7 bases had no gene match. Germline V gene lookup returns CDR1 WSHSY and CDR2 SAAADI. CDR3 nucleotides: TGCGCCAGCAGACCGACAGGGGCGGCCACAGATACGCAGTATTTT. Protein: CASRPTGAATDTQYF.

J is TRBJ2-7 and V is TRBV7-8; 9 bases are shared with TRBD1. This CDR3 spans 13 amino acids. Trimming cost V 11 bases and J 1 base; bases outside gene matches: 6. The germline V gene has CDR1 SGHVS and CDR2 FQNEAQ. The CDR3 protein is CAGGQGWSYEQYF. CDR3 coding DNA: TGTGCCGGGGGACAGGGCTGGTCCTACGAGCAGTACTTC.

The chain carries TRBV5-5 and TRBJ2-6; unclear D gene. The germline V gene has CDR1 SGHKS and CDR2 YYEKEE (reference sequence). CDR3 length equals 14 residues. V lost 6 bases and J lost 0, with 7 bases in between. DNA for the CDR3: TGTGCCAGCATCCAGAACTCTGGGGCCAACGTCCTGACTTTC. Translation: CASIQNSGANVLTF. The full variable domain, in which reference TRBV5-5 and TRBJ2-6 provide the parts outside the CDR3, is DAGVTQSPTHLIKTRGQQVTLRCSPISGHKSVSWYQQVLGQGPQFIFQYYEKEERGRGNFPDRFSARQFPNYSSELNVNALLLGDSALYLCASIQNSGANVLTFGAGSRLTVL.

This clone was detected a few times. V gene TRBV5-4 combines with J gene TRBJ2-1; TRBD1 matches 7 bases. This CDR3 contains 13 residues. Losses at the gene ends were 5 bases for V and 7 bases for J; bases not matched to a gene: 6. Germline values: CDR1 SGHNT, CDR2 YYREEE (reference sequence). The DNA of the CDR3 is TGTGCCAGCAGGCAGGACAGGCCGAATGAGCAGTTCTTC. It is translated as CASRQDRPNEQFF.

The J gene is TRBJ1-5, the V gene TRBV12-3 or TRBV12-4; D is possibly TRBD1 (6 bases). This CDR3 region has 13 residues. V was cut by 3 bases and J by 7 bases, with 10 bases left in between. The CDR3, as DNA: TGTGCCAGCAGTTTTGGGGGGGGCCAGCCCCAGCATTTT. This sequence encodes CASSFGGGQPQHF.

CDR3 residues: CASSFAGTGGMDSPLHF. CDR3 in DNA: TGTGCCAGCAGCTTCGCCGGGACAGGGGGTATGGATTCACCCCTCCACTTT. The V call is TRBV13, the J call TRBJ1-6, with TRBD1 matching over 11 bases. CDR1 PRHDT and CDR2 FYEKMQ come from the germline V gene (reference sequence). V shed 3 bases and J 8 bases; nucleotides not matched to a gene: 9. This CDR3 has 17 residues. Variable domain in full (rest from reference TRBV13 and TRBJ1-6): AAGVIQSPRHLIKEKRETATLKCYPIPRHDTVYWYQQGPGQDPQFLISFYEKMQSDKGSIPDRFSAQQFSDYHSELNMSSLELGDSALYFCASSFAGTGGMDSPLHFGNGTRLTVT.

This clone has a single count. The rearrangement links TRBV5-4 to TRBJ2-3, with 7 bases identical to TRBD2. The CDR3 has 13 residues. Trimming removed 3 bases from V and 6 bases from J; junction bases left unmatched: 4. Germline CDR1 SGHNT, CDR2 YYREEE (reference sequence). The CDR3 coding sequence is TGTGCCAGCAGCTCCGGGGGGTGGGATACGCAGTATTTT. Amino acids: CASSSGGWDTQYF.

The rearrangement uses TRBV7-9 and TRBJ2-3, with TRBD1 identical over 8 bases. J was trimmed by 4 bases and V by 5 bases; bases with no gene match: 11. The CDR3 extends over 16 amino acids. CDR1 and CDR2 from the germline V gene are SEHNR and FQNEAQ (reference sequence). As DNA, the CDR3 is TGTGCCAGCAGCCCCCGGGGCAGGGGGCGCGCAGATACGCAGTATTTT. Its translation: CASSPRGRGRADTQYF. The full variable domain, completed using reference TRBV7-9 and TRBJ2-3, is DTGVSQNPRHKITKRGQNVTFRCDPISEHNRLYWYRQTLGQGPEFLTYFQNEAQLEKSRLLSDRFSAERPKGSFSTLEIQRTEQGDSAMYLCASSPRGRGRADTQYFGPGTRLTVL.